One and the same sample provided the 28 T cell receptor beta chains below, sequenced in a study of T-cell reconstitution after alpha-beta-depleted transplantation in children. TCRbeta library construction was performed incorporating unique molecular identifiers. MiXCR, run by TCRdb on the PCR reads, gives a single entry per CDR3 protein. In the table there are more than 90,000 distinct CDR3 sequences, about 9.3% of which are singletons. Sequenced here: PBMCs, sampled before TCRalphabeta/CD19-depleted stem cell transplant. The receptors were sampled from a boy aged 2-9 years with acute lymphoblastic leukemia, due to receive a stem cell transplant.

The chain combines TRBV30 with TRBJ2-7; no clear D gene. The CDR3 contains 11 residues. Germline V gives CDR1 GTSNPN, CDR2 SVGIG (reference sequence). V was clipped by 4 bases and J by 2 bases, with 6 bases between them. This chain's CDR3 is CAWMSPYEQYF. Written as DNA, the CDR3 is TGTGCCTGGATGAGTCCCTACGAGCAGTACTTC.

This clonotype was found a few times. The chain recombines TRBV5-1 with TRBJ2-7; tentative D call: TRBD2 (6 bases). V shed 4 bases and J shed 1 base, with 12 bases lying between them. Germline V lookup: CDR1 SGHRS, CDR2 YFSETQ. This CDR3 is built from 14 residues. This chain's CDR3 is CASSTGTPSYEQYF. The CDR3 DNA reads as TGCGCCAGCAGCACCGGGACTCCATCCTACGAGCAGTACTTC.

The rearrangement joins TRBV28 to TRBJ2-3; 9 bases fit TRBD1. The CDR3 spans 15 residues. The V segment lost 8 bases and the J segment 2 bases; nucleotides outside the gene matches: 8. Germline V gives CDR1 MDHEN, CDR2 SYDVKM. The CDR3 spells CASWTGTGTTDTQYF. For the CDR3, the DNA is TGTGCCAGCTGGACCGGGACAGGGACCACAGATACGCAGTATTTT.

This clonotype was counted only a few times. This chain joins TRBV20-1 and TRBJ2-7, with unresolved D. Germline CDR1 is DFQATT and CDR2 is SNEGSKA (reference sequence). This CDR3 has 12 amino acids. The V end lost 6 bases, the J end lost 0 bases, and 9 bases lay between the germline ends. Here the CDR3 reads CSAWGYSYEQYF. The CDR3 DNA is TGCAGTGCCTGGGGATACTCCTACGAGCAGTACTTC.

This clonotype was picked up a small number of times. This chain uses TRBV4-1 with TRBJ2-7; a possible D gene is TRBD2 (6 bases). CDR1 MGHRA and CDR2 YSYEKL come from the germline V gene. V lost 0 bases, J lost 0 bases, and 9 bases lay in between. This CDR3 is 15 amino acids long. Here the CDR3 reads CASSQDRGSSYEQYF. CDR3 nucleotides: TGCGCCAGCAGCCAAGATCGGGGGAGCTCCTACGAGCAGTACTTC.

This clonotype appeared many times. The genes are TRBV12-3 or TRBV12-4 and TRBJ1-2; 8 bases line up with TRBD1. The CDR3 totals 13 residues. V shed 6 bases, J shed 4 bases, and the junction held 4 bases outside the gene matches. The CDR3 DNA sequence: TGTGCCAGCAGCAGGGGGCGCGCCTATGGCTACACCTTC. This gives the protein CASSRGRAYGYTF.

The rearrangement uses TRBV29-1 and TRBJ2-5; the D is unclear. CDR1 is SQVTM, CDR2 ANQGSEA, per germline. The CDR3 spans 13 residues. V was pared by 3 bases and J by 5 bases, with 13 bases between. CDR3 sequence (DNA): TGCAGCGTTGACCGCGTTCTGGGGGAGACCCAGTACTTC. It translates to CSVDRVLGETQYF.

In its sample, this clonotype was seen many times. The chain has TRBV12-3 or TRBV12-4 and TRBJ1-1; D unresolved. The length of the CDR3 is 13 residues. The V and J ends lost 2 bases and 1 base respectively, with 5 bases between them. The CDR3 DNA sequence: TGTGCCAGCAGTTTAAACGCGAACACTGAAGCTTTCTTT. Translated, it gives CASSLNANTEAFF.

This clonotype has more than one count but fewer than ten. The chain uses TRBV5-1 and TRBJ1-2; no clear D. V gave up 1 base and J gave up 2 bases, with 3 bases separating them. The CDR3 totals 12 residues. CDR1 is SGHRS and CDR2 is YFSETQ in the germline V gene. The CDR3 DNA sequence: TGCGCCAGCAGCTTGACAAACTATGGCTACACCTTC. As protein: CASSLTNYGYTF.

The rearrangement uses TRBV20-1 and TRBJ2-1; 9 nucleotides line up with TRBD2. There are 14 residues in the CDR3. The germline gives CDR1 DFQATT, CDR2 SNEGSKA (reference sequence). The V gene end was trimmed by 7 bases and the J gene end by 10 bases; junction bases not matched to a gene: 14. DNA for the CDR3: TGCAGTGTTCGTACGGGACTAGCTTGGGGCGAGCAGTTCTTC. Protein sequence: CSVRTGLAWGEQFF.

The table lists this clonotype with a few counts. This CDR3 is CSARVGPEGNQPQHF. The CDR3 region has the DNA TGCAGTGCTAGGGTGGGGCCGGAGGGCAATCAGCCCCAGCATTTT. The chain joins TRBV20-1 to TRBJ1-5, with a possible D match to TRBD1 (5 bases). The germline V gene has CDR1 DFQATT and CDR2 SNEGSKA (reference sequence). The germline V and J ends were trimmed by 3 bases and 2 bases, with 14 bases remaining between them. This CDR3 comprises 15 residues.

The chain combines TRBV20-1 with TRBJ1-2; perhaps TRBD1 as D (5 bases). The V gene lost 3 bases and the J gene lost 8 bases, with 10 bases spanning the gap. This CDR3 is 11 amino acids long. CDR1 is DFQATT, CDR2 SNEGSKA, per germline (reference sequence). The CDR3 nucleotides read TGCAGTGCTAGCACAGGAGCCGGCTACACCTTC. This gives the protein CSASTGAGYTF.

This clonotype was counted only a few times. The chain joins TRBV29-1 to TRBJ2-6; D is tentatively TRBD1 or TRBD2 (5 bases each). The CDR3 is 15 amino acids. V lost 1 base to trimming and J lost 2 bases, with 9 bases between them. Germline V lookup: CDR1 SQVTM, CDR2 ANQGSEA. The CDR3 nucleotides are TGCAGCGTTGAAGTGAGGGGTCCTGGGGCCAACGTCCTGACTTTC. Protein product: CSVEVRGPGANVLTF.

The chain recombines TRBV27 with TRBJ2-7, with TRBD1 as a possible D gene (7 bases). The CDR3 spans 13 residues. Per germline, CDR1 MNHEY and CDR2 SMNVEV (reference sequence). Trimming shortened V by 3 bases and J by 2 bases, and 8 bases separated the two germline ends. CDR3 region: CASSFRGAYEQYF. CDR3 sequence (DNA): TGTGCCAGCAGTTTCAGGGGGGCCTACGAGCAGTACTTC.

This clonotype came up many times. The J gene is TRBJ1-3, the V gene TRBV20-1; D possibly corresponds to TRBD1 (6 bases). Germline CDR1 is DFQATT and CDR2 is SNEGSKA (reference sequence). The ends were cut back, 3 bases at V and 2 bases at J, with 11 bases in the middle. CDR3 length: 14 amino acids. CDR3 residues: CSASRRQAGNTIYF. Here the CDR3 DNA reads TGCAGTGCTAGCCGTCGACAGGCTGGAAACACCATATATTTT.

The CDR3 is CASSTSGNYGYTF. Written as DNA, the CDR3 is TGTGCCAGCAGCACGAGCGGGAACTATGGCTACACCTTC. The chain is built from TRBV7-2 and TRBJ1-2; no definite D call. CDR3 length equals 13 residues. CDR1 is SGHTA, CDR2 FQGNSA, per germline. Between the trimmed V and J ends, which lost 5 bases and 2 bases, there was a span of 9 bases.

The rearrangement links TRBV27 to TRBJ1-4, with D uncertain. The CDR3 runs to 13 residues. Deletions cut 3 bases from V and 9 bases from J, with 11 bases between. Germline loops: CDR1 MNHEY, CDR2 SMNVEV (reference sequence). The CDR3 DNA sequence: TGTGCCAGCAGTTTTTCGGGGATTAAAAAACTGTTTTTT. This gives the protein CASSFSGIKKLFF.

The V gene is TRBV6-1, the J gene TRBJ1-2, with D perhaps matching TRBD1 (6 bases). V shed 4 bases and J shed 0 bases, with 12 bases lying between them. The CDR3 is 15 residues long. Germline CDR1 and CDR2: MNHNS and SASEGT. This CDR3 is CASSVNTGTNYGYTF. The CDR3 DNA sequence: TGTGCCAGCAGTGTCAACACAGGGACTAACTATGGCTACACCTTC.

This chain joins TRBV2 and TRBJ2-1; D may correspond to TRBD1 or TRBD2 (6 bases each). This CDR3 region has 14 residues. Per germline, CDR1 SNHLY and CDR2 FYNNEI. V was cut by 0 bases and J by 11 bases, with 14 bases left in between. The CDR3 sequence is CASSEAEGGRKQFF. CDR3 in DNA: TGTGCCAGCAGTGAAGCTGAAGGGGGGCGGAAGCAGTTCTTC.

Many counts were recorded for this clonotype. This chain links TRBV7-2 with TRBJ2-3, with 14 bases matching TRBD2. The trim removed 6 bases at V and 2 bases at J, leaving 13 bases unmatched. The CDR3 is 19 residues long. Germline CDR1 and CDR2: SGHTA and FQGNSA. CDR3 sequence (DNA): TGTGCCAGCAGAGGGACTAGCGGGAGCCCGGGCCGACTCACAGATACGCAGTATTTT. Translating gives CASRGTSGSPGRLTDTQYF. Using reference TRBV7-2 and TRBJ2-3 for the parts outside the CDR3, the full variable domain is GAGVSQSPSNKVTEKGKDVELRCDPISGHTALYWYRQSLGQGLEFLIYFQGNSAPDKSGLPSDRFSAERTGGSVSTLTIQRTQQEDSAVYLCASRGTSGSPGRLTDTQYFGPGTRLTVL.

This clonotype was counted between two and nine times. The V and J genes are TRBV7-9 and TRBJ2-7; 9 nucleotides match TRBD2. Trimming at V came to 5 bases and at J to 0 bases, leaving 11 bases not matched to a gene. The CDR3 contains 17 residues. The germline gives CDR1 SEHNR, CDR2 FQNEAQ (reference sequence). Here the CDR3 DNA reads TGTGCCAGCAGCGGGGCTAGCGGGGATCCGAGCTCCTACGAGCAGTACTTC. Its protein product is CASSGASGDPSSYEQYF.

This clonotype was detected a few times. The CDR3 spells CASSPSLTGGDEQYF. The CDR3, as DNA: TGCGCCAGCAGCCCTTCTTTGACAGGGGGAGACGAGCAGTACTTC. The chain combines TRBV4-1 with TRBJ2-7; 9 positions agree with TRBD1. The V gene end was trimmed by 4 bases and the J gene end by 5 bases; junction bases not matched to a gene: 9. CDR1 is MGHRA, CDR2 YSYEKL, per germline. The CDR3 consists of 15 residues.

DNA for the CDR3: TGTGCCAGCAGCTCCCACTTGGGGGCCCCGACGGGACCCCTCCACTTT. It yields the protein CASSSHLGAPTGPLHF. The chain couples TRBV11-2 to TRBJ1-6, with D possibly matching TRBD1 (6 bases). V was trimmed by 4 bases and J by 12 bases, leaving 22 bases between them. The CDR3 spans 16 residues. Germline CDR1 SGHAT, CDR2 FQNNGV.

The chain combines TRBV30 with TRBJ2-7; 11 bases fit TRBD2. The germline V gene encodes CDR1 GTSNPN and CDR2 SVGIG (reference sequence). V was pared by 2 bases and J by 3 bases, with 6 bases of the junction left unmatched. CDR3 size: 15 residues. The CDR3 sequence is CAWSSGTSGLYEQYF. The CDR3 DNA is TGTGCCTGGAGTTCAGGGACTAGCGGACTCTACGAGCAGTACTTC.

This clonotype was recorded many times. The rearrangement uses TRBV20-1 and TRBJ2-1; D ambiguous. The V end was cut by 1 base, the J end by 6 bases, with 10 bases between. Germline CDR1 reads DFQATT; CDR2 reads SNEGSKA (reference sequence). CDR3 length: 13 residues. CDR3: CSARGRVGNEQFF. In nucleotides, the CDR3 is TGCAGTGCTAGAGGAAGGGTAGGCAATGAGCAGTTCTTC.

This rearrangement joins TRBV3-1 to TRBJ1-1; 7 positions match TRBD1. The CDR3 covers 13 residues. CDR1 is LGHDT, CDR2 YNNKEL, per germline (reference sequence). V gave up 4 bases and J gave up 11 bases; unmatched junction bases: 10. The CDR3: CASSRGQRPEAFF. The CDR3 nucleotides read TGTGCCAGCAGCCGGGGACAGCGCCCCGAGGCTTTCTTT. The full variable domain, with the rest looked up from reference TRBV3-1 and TRBJ1-1, is DTAVSQTPKYLVTQMGNDKSIKCEQNLGHDTMYWYKQDSKKFLKIMFSYNNKELIINETVPNRFSPKSPDKAHLNLHINSLELGDSAVYFCASSRGQRPEAFFGQGTRLTVV.

On this clonotype itself: Relative to the germline gene, one junction end is altered; a read error may explain this. The CDR3 region is CATSQGKTGRSRSPLHF. Here the CDR3 DNA reads TGTGCCACCAGCCAAGGAAAGACAGGGAGGTCGCGTTCACCCCTCCACTTT. The V gene is TRBV3-1, the J gene TRBJ1-6, with 7 bases matching TRBD1. Per germline, CDR1 LGHDT and CDR2 YNNKEL (reference sequence). The CDR3 has 17 residues.

This clonotype was found a few times. Just one base apart from a much larger clone, this may be a read error. This chain links TRBV2 with TRBJ2-1, with a tentative D call TRBD2 (5 bases). Germline V gene sequence: CDR1 SNHLY, CDR2 FYNNEI. The length of the CDR3 is 19 residues. CDR3 nucleotides: TGTGCCTGCAGTTTAGCGAACCAGTTTTTAGTCGGGATATACAATGAGCAGTTCTTC. This codes for CACSLANQFLVGIYNEQFF. Using reference TRBV2 and TRBJ2-1 for the parts outside the CDR3, the full variable domain is EPEVTQTPSHQVTQMGQEVILRCVPISNHLYFYWYRQILGQKVEFLVSFYNNEISEKSEIFDDQFSVERPDGSNFTLKIRSTKLEDSAMYFCACSLANQFLVGIYNEQFFGPGTRLTVL.